This T cell receptor beta chain was documented in a study of T cell changes during pregnancy in multiple sclerosis. The CDR3 length is 14 residues. The germline V gene encodes CDR1 LGHNA and CDR2 YSLEER. Trimming stripped 0 bases from V and 5 bases from J, with 8 bases between. Produced via immunoSEQ multiplex PCR; TCRdb's table is partial and in-frame only. The sample lists tens of thousands of clones, about 91% occurring once. This sequence joins TRBV4-3 and TRBJ1-3; D is unclear. The sequence derives from a female donor with multiple sclerosis, enrolled in a pregnancy study. Sequenced here: peripheral blood, sampled in the first trimester of pregnancy. DNA of the CDR3: TGCGCCAGCAGCCAAGATCGCGGGCGAAACACCATATATTTT. It yields the protein CASSQDRGRNTIYF.